This TCR beta chain was captured in a study of shared clonotypes between healthy human individuals. The wider study: CD8 memory received one plate per donor, CD8 naive two, CD4 memory three and CD4 naive three.

This clone was detected only a few times. Here immunoSEQ multiplex PCR was the method, and the copy in TCRdb shows in-frame clones only, minus some. Altogether some 1,400,000 clones are present, roughly 95% being singletons, with the ten largest covering roughly 1.2%. Sequencing was done on a sample of naive CD4+ T cells sorted from blood. Subset indicated: CD45RA+ positively selected. The receptor was derived from a man aged 30 to 45 in good health.

The CDR3 reads CASSPTGHRYEQYF. The CDR3 coding sequence is TGTGCCAGCAGCCCAACGGGACACCGCTACGAGCAGTACTTC. The chain combines TRBV7-3 with TRBJ2-7; possible D gene TRBD1, 6 bases. V dropped 5 bases and J dropped 3 bases, with 14 bases sitting between them. Looked up from germline, CDR1 is SGHTA and CDR2 is FQGTGA. The CDR3 totals 14 residues.